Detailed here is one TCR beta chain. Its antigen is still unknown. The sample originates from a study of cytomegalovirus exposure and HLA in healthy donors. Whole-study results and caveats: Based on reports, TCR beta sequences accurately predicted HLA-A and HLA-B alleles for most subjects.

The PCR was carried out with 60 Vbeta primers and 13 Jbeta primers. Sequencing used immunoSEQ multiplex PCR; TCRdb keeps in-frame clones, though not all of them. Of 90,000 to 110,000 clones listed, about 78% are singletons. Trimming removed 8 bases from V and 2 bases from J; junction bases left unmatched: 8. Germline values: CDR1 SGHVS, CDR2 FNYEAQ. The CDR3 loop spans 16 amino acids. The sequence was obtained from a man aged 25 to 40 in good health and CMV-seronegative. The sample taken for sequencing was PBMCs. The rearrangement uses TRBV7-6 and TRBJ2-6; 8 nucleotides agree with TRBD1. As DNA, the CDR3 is TGTGCCAGCCTGGGGCCAGGGGGCCCTGGGGCCAACGTCCTGACTTTC. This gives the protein CASLGPGGPGANVLTF. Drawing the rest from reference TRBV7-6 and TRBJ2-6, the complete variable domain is GAGVSQSPRYKVTKRGQDVALRCDPISGHVSLYWYRQALGQGPEFLTYFNYEAQQDKSGLPNDRFSAERPEGSISTLTIQRTEQRDSAMYRCASLGPGGPGANVLTFGAGSRLTVL.